Described below is a single T cell receptor beta chain sequence and its context. Antigen: not known. Absent ophthalmopathy progression within 18 months defined stable Graves' hyperthyroidism. Aged 18 to 65, the patients had hyperthyroidism that was newly diagnosed and had lasted under 2 months. Together with thyroid ultrasound, orbital computed tomography, serum thyroxine and TRAb, clinical symptoms were used for diagnoses. Amplified TCR beta CDR3 regions came from RNA transcripts. The TCR CDR3 first-round RT-PCR relied on the HTBI primer set. TCRdb reanalysed the multiplex PCR reads using MiXCR and keeps one entry per CDR3 protein. The data contain approximately 530,000 distinct CDR3 sequences, 16% of them singletons. The data are from a study of T cells in Graves' hyperthyroidism and ophthalmopathy. Study-wide findings and caveats: Ophthalmopathy and stable hyperthyroidism were separated by a 13 V-J model.

Germline-derived CDR1 and CDR2 are MNHNS and SASEGT. Deletions cut 4 bases from V and 3 bases from J, with 10 bases between. The CDR3 is 14 residues long. The sequenced sample was blood. The chain is built from TRBV6-1 and TRBJ1-5, with D possibly being TRBD1 (5 bases). The receptor comes from a woman aged 18-35 years with Graves' hyperthyroidism. The CDR3 coding sequence is TGTGCCAGCAGTGGACAGCCCATCAATCAGCCCCAGCATTTT. Protein sequence: CASSGQPINQPQHF.